This entry describes one T cell receptor (beta chain). Its antigen is still unknown. This sample was included in a study of T cell responses to AZD1222 COVID-19 vaccine. Study-level information: Second-dose intervals near 4 or 12 weeks were combined.

Whole-study findings and limits: After the peak T cell response, and only then, were repertoires sampled. Receipt of two AZD1222 doses was followed by a rise in Spike-specific TCR breadth and depth. It should be noted that donors were predominantly white British and more often female, and clonal diversity was possibly underestimated.

The CDR3 length is 16 residues. Trimming took 5 bases from V and 6 from J; bases not matched to a gene: 10. Germline V gene data show CDR1 as MNHEY and CDR2 as SVGEGT. Assay: immunoSEQ multiplex PCR; the TCRdb copy retains only in-frame clones and omits some. This repertoire shows roughly 80,000 clones, approximately 90% found once; its top ten account for about 5.2%. This receptor was obtained from an adult in good health. The chain recombines TRBV6-2 or TRBV6-3 with TRBJ2-2; the match to TRBD1 covers 9 bases. The sample in question was peripheral blood, obtained on day 0 of AZD1222 vaccination. CDR3: CASSPLGQGRAGELFF. For the CDR3, the DNA is TGTGCCAGCAGTCCCCTGGGACAGGGTAGGGCCGGGGAGCTGTTTTTT.